Shown below are 7 T cell receptor beta chains from a single sample sequenced in a study of spatial heterogeneity in lung cancer. One entry per CDR3 protein, called by TCRdb with MiXCR from the 5' RACE reads. The profile shows approximately 11,000 distinct CDR3 sequences, about 3.8% of them singletons. The time point was: sample taken at primary tumor resection. Sequencing was performed on PBMCs, taken at surgery. The receptors originated from a female donor with early-stage non-small cell lung cancer.

At least ten counts were recorded for this clonotype. V is TRBV20-1 and J is TRBJ1-5, with a tentative D call TRBD1 (5 bases). The CDR3 covers 14 residues. Trimming stripped 8 bases from V and 1 base from J, with 15 bases between. Germline CDR1 and CDR2: DFQATT and SNEGSKA (reference sequence). The CDR3 DNA reads TGCAGTACCCCGGTGGGGGGGAGCAATCAGCCCCAGCATTTT. Residues: CSTPVGGSNQPQHF.

This clonotype was observed many times. The chain uses TRBV20-1 and TRBJ2-5, with 9 bases identical to TRBD2. Losses at the gene ends were 3 bases for V and 4 bases for J; bases not matched to a gene: 9. From germline, CDR1 is DFQATT and CDR2 SNEGSKA (reference sequence). The CDR3 consists of 15 residues. The CDR3 is CSASGLAGYGETQYF. The CDR3 DNA is TGCAGTGCTAGTGGGCTAGCGGGGTATGGAGAGACCCAGTACTTC.

Many counts were recorded for this clonotype. The V gene is TRBV7-2, the J gene TRBJ2-7; unclear D gene. The CDR3 sequence is 12 residues long. Between the trimmed V and J ends, which lost 5 bases and 7 bases, there was a span of 12 bases. Germline assignment: CDR1 SGHTA and CDR2 FQGNSA. Here the CDR3 reads CASSTTSWEQYF. The CDR3 nucleotides read TGTGCCAGCAGCACGACATCTTGGGAGCAGTACTTC.

This clonotype was detected many times. The chain is built from TRBV4-3 and TRBJ2-7; D might be TRBD1 (6 bases). CDR3 length: 13 amino acids. CDR1 and CDR2 (germline): LGHNA, YSLEER. Trimming cost V 3 bases and J 2 bases, with 8 bases left between them. The CDR3 coding sequence is TGCGCCAGCAGCCAGAACAGGGCCTACGAGCAGTACTTC. Its translation: CASSQNRAYEQYF.

This clonotype has ten or more counts. The chain combines TRBV7-2 with TRBJ2-3; 9 nucleotides align to TRBD2. Looked up from germline, CDR1 is SGHTA and CDR2 is FQGNSA. Trimming removed 2 bases from V and 6 bases from J; junction bases left unmatched: 9. This CDR3 has 16 residues. The CDR3 loop reads CASSLTRRGGMDTQYF. For the CDR3, the DNA is TGTGCCAGCAGCTTAACGAGGCGGGGGGGCATGGATACGCAGTATTTT.

This clonotype was counted ten times or more. The chain recombines TRBV2 with TRBJ1-1; D call uncertain. The CDR3 loop spans 14 amino acids. The V gene lost 6 bases and the J gene lost 0 bases, with 11 bases spanning the gap. The germline gives CDR1 SNHLY, CDR2 FYNNEI. CDR3 amino acids: CASSQRALNTEAFF. For the CDR3, the DNA is TGTGCCAGCAGCCAGAGGGCCCTGAACACTGAAGCTTTCTTT.

This chain uses TRBV29-1 with TRBJ1-2; 8 bases match TRBD1. V lost 5 bases, J lost 6 bases, and 5 bases stayed unmatched. The CDR3 is 12 amino acids. Germline assignment: CDR1 SQVTM and CDR2 ANQGSEA. The CDR3 protein is CSVQGARDGYTF. Written as DNA, the CDR3 is TGCAGCGTTCAGGGGGCCCGGGATGGCTACACCTTC. Together with reference TRBV29-1 and TRBJ1-2, the CDR3 gives the full variable domain: SAVISQKPSRDICQRGTSLTIQCQVDSQVTMMFWYRQQPGQSLTLIATANQGSEATYESGFVIDKFPISRPNLTFSTLTVSNMSPEDSSIYLCSVQGARDGYTFGSGTRLTVV.